The present entry profiles one T cell receptor beta chain with its context. Here immunoSEQ multiplex PCR was the method, and the copy in TCRdb shows in-frame clones only, minus some. The table shows about 160,000 clones, with 81% occurring only once. This CDR3 spans 13 amino acids. With 11 bases removed from V and 8 bases from J, the gap between germline ends came to 21 bases. Germline loops: CDR1 MNHEY, CDR2 SVGAGI. This sample is part of a study of blood T cell repertoires in COVID-19. In the study overall: Samples representing acute and convalescent COVID-19 were sourced from the United States, Italy and Spain.

The sample consisted of peripheral blood. The V and J genes are TRBV6-5 and TRBJ1-2; D is perhaps TRBD1 (6 bases). The TCR originated in a human donor in a cohort sampled during active COVID-19. CDR3 amino acids: CAGGDNRAEGYTF. CDR3 nucleotides: TGTGCCGGGGGGGATAACAGGGCTGAAGGCTACACCTTC.